This T cell receptor beta chain was obtained from a study of blood T cells in healthy people across ages (dated by TCRdb to between 2015 and 2016). About the full investigation: In model experiments, template switching captured about one uniquely barcoded TCR beta cDNA molecule for every two T cells. To avoid experimental bias, donors of different ages were spread randomly across the sequencing lanes. Four age groups were formed from the donors: young (average approximately 15 years), middle-aged (approximately 39), aged (approximately 60) and long-lived (82). Using the same blood draw, the study looked at two additional independent replicas of 1 million unique cDNA reads for two donors, one aged 18 to 29 and the other aged 80 or older. Using deep sequencing normalized with unique cDNA molecular identifiers, the study measured how TCR beta repertoire diversity changes with age. Study-level results and caveats: Since profiling was done on bulk unsorted PBMCs, naive and antigen-experienced compartments could not be conclusively compared. Donor CMV infection status was unknown, potentially confounding age-related changes in expanded clonotypes. Compared with the aged group, the long-lived group had more naive CD4+ T cells, fewer expanded clones and increased TCR diversity, suggesting age selection. As age increased, observed TCR beta diversity per million T cells dropped in a roughly linear way, and a significant reduction was already evident by age around 41. Total diversity estimates from one million sequenced T cells were considered lower bounds and underestimates. A strong correlation was found between observed TCR beta diversity and the percentage of naive T cells measured by flow cytometry.

The germline V gene provides CDR1 SGDLS and CDR2 YYNGEE. The CDR3 has 16 amino acids, counting the end cysteine and phenylalanine. Only the CDR3 region is kept as DNA, spanning 48 bases read in frame from base 1. The donors were roughly 39 Caucasian individuals from Russia, aged 6 to 90 years, who were systemically healthy. Approximately 9.3 milliliters of peripheral blood were drawn from each donor into EDTA-treated Vacutainer tubes. PBMCs were isolated by Ficoll-Paque density-gradient centrifugation, with at least 6.5 million obtained per sample. Total RNA was extracted from PBMCs with Trizol reagent, with at least 6 micrograms obtained per sample. For every donor, an aliquot of PBMCs went through flow cytometry to measure the percentages of naive CD45RAhigh/CD27high T cells. Library preparation employed 5' RACE. Instrument on record: Illumina HiSeq 2500. A second PCR of about 7 to 12 cycles was run with a J-beta primer mix and a sample-barcoded 5' primer. Each TCR beta cDNA molecule received a unique molecular identifier from a template-switch 5' adaptor carrying 12 random nucleotides. At least 3 million CDR3-containing paired-end reads were obtained from each sample. The Mint cDNA synthesis kit, primed by a TRBC-specific oligonucleotide, was used to synthesize first-strand cDNA from all RNA. Following uracil-DNA glycosylase treatment, a first 18-cycle PCR with universal primers M1SS and BC2_uni_R was performed on all cDNA. The authors' pipeline ran thus. Normalization of each sample was performed by random selection of 1 million high-quality reads, each carrying a distinct molecular identifier. Instead of being binned into consensus sequences, reads that shared molecular identifiers were thrown out. MiTCR, run with a Q25 quality threshold and the strictest error-elimination algorithm, handled CDR3 identification, clonotype clustering and error correction. Lower-bound total TCR beta diversity was estimated with a nonparametric unseen species model using Euler transformation. The public reads were quality trimmed at Q25 with fastp and then assembled into clones with MiXCR by TCRdb, keeping productive beta chains. Under each unique CDR3 protein, matching rows form one entry showing the most common genes and DNA. Clone size and V and J calls follow TCRdb, not the original study. The sample records 600,000 or so distinct CDR3 sequences, less than 35% of which are singletons. The top ten constitute 15% to 19% of the sample.

This clonotype has only a few counts. Its antigen is still unknown. No base-level quality is on record; no much larger clone is a single base apart. The receptor's source is an elderly woman in good health. The sequence links TRBV9 to TRBJ2-1; no D gene can be assigned with confidence. The end of the DNA fits TRBJ2-7 better, so the J call may be wrong. Specimen: blood. Here the CDR3 is given as CASSVSSTSSYNEQYF. The DNA sequence is TGTGCCAGCAGCGTCAGTAGTACAAGCTCCTACAATGAGCAGTACTTC.